The 7 T cell receptor beta chains reported below all come from one sample, sequenced in a study of T cells after yellow fever vaccination. MiXCR was run by TCRdb on the 5' RACE reads, yielding one entry per CDR3 protein. The profile covers about 69,000 distinct CDR3 sequences, with about 6% appearing a single time and less than 2.5% taken by the ten largest. The material sequenced was CD4+ T cells sorted from PBMCs, taken less than 16 days after the first yellow fever vaccination. Source of these receptors: a man aged 18 to 30 who received the YFV17D yellow fever vaccine.

Ten or more counts support this clonotype. The chain links TRBV9 to TRBJ2-5; TRBD1 might be the D (6 bases). This CDR3 region has 12 residues. V lost 6 bases and J 2 bases, leaving 8 bases between the germline ends. Per the germline V gene, CDR1 is SGDLS and CDR2 is YYNGEE. The CDR3 sequence: CASKGEQETQYF. Written as DNA, the CDR3 is TGTGCCAGCAAGGGGGAACAAGAGACCCAGTACTTC. Together with reference TRBV9 and TRBJ2-5, the CDR3 gives the full variable domain: DSGVTQTPKHLITATGQRVTLRCSPRSGDLSVYWYQQSLDQGLQFLIQYYNGEERAKGNILERFSAQQFPDLHSELNLSSLELGDSALYFCASKGEQETQYFGPGTRLLVL.

In its sample, this clonotype was seen many times. This chain links TRBV5-1 with TRBJ2-7, with TRBD1 matching 10 bases. Losses at the gene ends were 4 bases for V and 2 bases for J; bases not matched to a gene: 6. The CDR3 is 15 amino acids. CDR1 and CDR2 from the germline V gene are SGHRS and YFSETQ. The CDR3 reads CASSTAGTGAYEQYF. The CDR3 DNA sequence: TGCGCCAGCAGCACAGCCGGGACAGGGGCCTACGAGCAGTACTTC. The entire variable domain, with the rest obtained from reference TRBV5-1 and TRBJ2-7, is as follows: KAGVTQTPRYLIKTRGQQVTLSCSPISGHRSVSWYQQTPGQGLQFLFEYFSETQRNKGNFPGRFSGRQFSNSRSEMNVSTLELGDSALYLCASSTAGTGAYEQYFGPGTRLTVT.

This clonotype has a count of ten or more. The V and J genes are TRBV12-3 or TRBV12-4 and TRBJ1-1; no clear D gene. The CDR3 covers 14 residues. The V gene lost 2 bases and the J gene lost 9 bases, with 16 bases spanning the gap. Written as DNA, the CDR3 is TGTGCCAGCAGTTTATCGGAGGGCACGAGGAAAGCTTTCTTT. It yields the protein CASSLSEGTRKAFF.

This clonotype was seen ten or more times. The chain couples TRBV28 to TRBJ1-2; D possibly corresponds to TRBD1 (5 bases). Trimming shortened V by 6 bases and J by 5 bases, and 16 bases separated the two germline ends. This CDR3 has 14 amino acids. Germline V gene lookup returns CDR1 MDHEN and CDR2 SYDVKM. The chain's CDR3 is CASRTPGGIYGYTF. CDR3 bases: TGTGCCAGCAGGACCCCCGGGGGGATTTATGGCTACACCTTC.

This clonotype was recorded at least ten times. The V gene is TRBV29-1, the J gene TRBJ1-5; TRBD1 is a possible D gene (5 bases). This CDR3 is 13 amino acids long. The germline gives CDR1 SQVTM, CDR2 ANQGSEA. V lost 4 bases, J lost 2 bases, and 9 bases lay in between. The CDR3 bases are TGCAGCGTTGCGGGACGTGGCAATCAGCCCCAGCATTTT. This translates into CSVAGRGNQPQHF. The full variable domain, completed using reference TRBV29-1 and TRBJ1-5, is SAVISQKPSRDICQRGTSLTIQCQVDSQVTMMFWYRQQPGQSLTLIATANQGSEATYESGFVIDKFPISRPNLTFSTLTVSNMSPEDSSIYLCSVAGRGNQPQHFGDGTRLSIL.

This clonotype was detected ten times or more. J is TRBJ2-1 and V is TRBV2; tentatively, D is TRBD2 (6 bases). Germline V gene sequence: CDR1 SNHLY, CDR2 FYNNEI. The CDR3 is 14 residues long. The V and J ends lost 0 bases and 15 bases respectively, with 18 bases between them. The CDR3 DNA sequence: TGTGCCAGCAGTGAAGCGCGAGAGTTACTAGCCTGGTTCTTC. It translates to CASSEARELLAWFF.

Many counts were recorded for this clonotype. V gene TRBV5-1 combines with J gene TRBJ2-3; 11 positions agree with TRBD2. This CDR3 has 16 amino acids. Germline lookup yields CDR1 SGHRS and CDR2 YFSETQ. With 0 bases clipped from V and 3 bases from J, the junction kept 3 bases outside the gene matches. CDR3 DNA: TGCGCCAGCAGCTTGGTAACTAGCGGGGGTACAGATACGCAGTATTTT. It is translated as CASSLVTSGGTDTQYF.